This T cell receptor beta chain was captured by sequencing in a study of post-analysis software for immune sequencing data. Study results and limitations: Included in a set of a few TRBV segments more frequent in patients than controls were TRBV5-6, TRBV5-1 and TRBV20-1.

Unique molecular identifiers featured in each of the TCR beta cDNA libraries. Each CDR3 protein is one row after TCRdb ran MiXCR on the PCR reads. The top ten hold around 1.7% of the sample, which has more than 450,000 distinct CDR3 sequences, 44% seen once. In regard to this clonotype: What it binds is not known.

V was cut by 5 bases and J by 4 bases, with 17 bases left in between. The CDR3 has 14 amino acids. Germline V gene lookup returns CDR1 DFQATT and CDR2 SNEGSKA (reference sequence). This receptor was identified in a girl aged 5 to 17 with multiple sclerosis. Sequencing was performed on blood. V and J are TRBV20-1 and TRBJ1-2; tentatively, D is TRBD1 (6 bases). CDR3 loop: CSARLKQGRYGYTF. For the CDR3, the DNA is TGCAGTGCTCGTCTAAAACAGGGTCGCTATGGCTACACCTTC.